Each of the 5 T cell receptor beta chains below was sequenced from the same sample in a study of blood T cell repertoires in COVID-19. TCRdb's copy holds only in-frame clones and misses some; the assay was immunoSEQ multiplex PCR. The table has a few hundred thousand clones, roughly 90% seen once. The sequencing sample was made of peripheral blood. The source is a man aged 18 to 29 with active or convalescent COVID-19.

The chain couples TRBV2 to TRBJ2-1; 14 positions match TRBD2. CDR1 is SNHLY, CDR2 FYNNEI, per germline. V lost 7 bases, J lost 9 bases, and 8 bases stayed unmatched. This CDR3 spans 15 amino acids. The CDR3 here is CASMQGLAGAGEQFF. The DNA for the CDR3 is TGTGCCAGCATGCAGGGACTAGCGGGAGCCGGTGAGCAGTTCTTC.

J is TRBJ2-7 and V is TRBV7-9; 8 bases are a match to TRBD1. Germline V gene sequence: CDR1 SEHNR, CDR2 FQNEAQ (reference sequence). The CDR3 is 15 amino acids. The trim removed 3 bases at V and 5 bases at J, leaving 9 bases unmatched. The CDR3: CASSFWTGSPHEQYF. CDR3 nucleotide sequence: TGTGCCAGCAGCTTCTGGACAGGGTCCCCCCACGAGCAGTACTTC.

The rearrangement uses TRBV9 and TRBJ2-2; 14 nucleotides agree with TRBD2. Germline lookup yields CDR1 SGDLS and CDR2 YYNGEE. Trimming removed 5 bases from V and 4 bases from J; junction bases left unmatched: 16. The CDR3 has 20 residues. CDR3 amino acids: CASRGRTGAGLAGGTGELFF. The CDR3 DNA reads TGTGCCAGCAGAGGACGTACAGGGGCAGGACTAGCGGGAGGCACCGGGGAGCTGTTTTTT.

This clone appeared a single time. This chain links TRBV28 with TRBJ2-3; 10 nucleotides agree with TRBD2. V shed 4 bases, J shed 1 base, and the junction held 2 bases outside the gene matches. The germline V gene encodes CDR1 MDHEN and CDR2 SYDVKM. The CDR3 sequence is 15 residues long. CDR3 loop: CASSSTSGGTDTQYF. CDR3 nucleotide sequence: TGTGCCAGCAGTTCTACTAGCGGGGGCACAGATACGCAGTATTTT.

CDR3 DNA: TGTGCCAGCAGCCAAGACTATAACTATGGCTACACCTTC. This encodes CASSQDYNYGYTF. The genes are TRBV14 and TRBJ1-2; D call uncertain. V was pared by 0 bases and J by 1 base, with 3 bases between. The CDR3 runs to 13 residues. In germline, CDR1 is SGHDN, CDR2 FVKESK. The variable domain in full, completed from reference TRBV14 and TRBJ1-2, reads EAGVTQFPSHSVIEKGQTVTLRCDPISGHDNLYWYRRVMGKEIKFLLHFVKESKQDESGMPNNRFLAERTGGTYSTLKVQPAELEDSGVYFCASSQDYNYGYTFGSGTRLTVV.